The rows below give T cell receptor beta chains drawn from one sample of a study of blood T cell repertoires in COVID-19. Profiling relied on immunoSEQ multiplex PCR, and the TCRdb table lists in-frame clones only, not all of them. Of some 100,000 clones listed, 70% to 90% are singletons. The specimen was peripheral blood. Every receptor here comes from a man aged 50-60 years with COVID-19, enrolled during active disease. Both conserved end residues are trimmed from each CDR3.

J gene	V gene	CDR3 protein
TRBJ2-6	TRBV5-1	ASSPGQGVGAGANVLT
TRBJ1-5	TRBV6-2/TRBV6-3	ASSHDRGRMSNQPQH
TRBJ2-6	TRBV19	ASSGTGGSGANVLT
TRBJ1-2	TRBV28	ASSAVNYGYT
TRBJ1-1	TRBV6-1	ASSEPSRGLMEAF
TRBJ1-2	TRBV6-6	ASSPAGGYGYT
TRBJ1-5	TRBV18	ASSPSGGGQPQH
TRBJ2-7	TRBV5-1	ASSLGTGTHEQY
TRBJ1-4	TRBV2	ASTRQGVSEKLF
TRBJ2-2	TRBV14	ASSQDLSGELF
TRBJ1-3	TRBV7-2	ASSLHRGLSGNTIY
TRBJ2-7	TRBV6-1	ASSHDRGQY
TRBJ1-5	TRBV19	ASSPGNRGVTPQH
TRBJ2-7	TRBV4-1	ASSQDDQRGGEQY
TRBJ2-2	TRBV28	ASSRTGQGFGELF
TRBJ2-7	TRBV5-1	ASSMPPADEQY
TRBJ2-5	TRBV19	ASSKEGWKQETQY
TRBJ2-1	TRBV10-1	ASSPSRGGLVNEQF
TRBJ1-1	TRBV11-2	ASSLSGLGAF
TRBJ2-2	TRBV9	ASSSVAVASGELF
TRBJ1-6	TRBV28	ASSSVTGGRSPLH
TRBJ2-1	TRBV25-1	ASSPTSGGNNEQF
TRBJ2-3	TRBV3-1/TRBV3-2	ASSGAGTDTQY
TRBJ2-3	TRBV3-1/TRBV3-2	ASSLRGAGITDTQY
TRBJ1-4	TRBV4-3	ASSQATGGGSEKLF
TRBJ2-7	TRBV4-1	ASSQDSTGKYYEQY
TRBJ1-2	TRBV5-4	ASSSDRDGYT
TRBJ2-2	TRBV2	ASRGRTTGELF
TRBJ1-4	TRBV4-3	ASSQERGRREKLF
TRBJ2-7	TRBV5-1	ASSLGGTGTGSDEQY
TRBJ1-4	TRBV9	ASSTWTGSGEKLF
TRBJ2-7	TRBV3-1/TRBV3-2	ASSQRDRGWEQY
TRBJ1-6	TRBV5-1	ASSSGQGLYSPLH
TRBJ1-2	TRBV5-1	ASSLDGPQGGYT
TRBJ2-7	TRBV9	ASSPRDRLIPSYEQY
TRBJ2-4	TRBV5-3	ARSLAGGETGWTKNIQY
TRBJ2-1	TRBV27	ASRAPGLAGAASYNEQF
TRBJ2-7	TRBV19	ASSAGSSYEQY
TRBJ1-2	TRBV11-2	ASSPDRDANYGYT
TRBJ1-1	TRBV18	ASSPRDTLNTEAF
TRBJ1-5	TRBV28	ASTLPGISNQPQH
TRBJ2-7	TRBV18	ASSSTGIEGFEQY
TRBJ1-2	TRBV10-3	AISFQDRDYGYT
TRBJ1-1	TRBV18	ASSPRDRGPGTEAF